The 16 T cell receptor beta chains below were found in one sample sequenced in a study of cytomegalovirus exposure and HLA in healthy donors. Use of 60 Vbeta and 13 Jbeta primers characterized the PCR. Using immunoSEQ multiplex PCR, the repertoire was profiled, and TCRdb retains in-frame clones only, with some absent. The sample consists of around 160,000 clones, roughly 83% of them appearing once. Material for sequencing was PBMCs. The receptors stem from a woman in her late teens or twenties in good health and CMV-seronegative.

The CDR3 protein is CASSASDRGIHGYTF. Here the CDR3 DNA reads TGTGCCAGCTCCGCATCGGACAGGGGGATACATGGCTACACCTTC. The chain combines TRBV18 with TRBJ1-2; 10 bases agree with TRBD1. The CDR3 extends over 15 amino acids. Unmatched junction bases numbered 10, after V lost 6 bases and J lost 6 bases. The V gene's germline CDR1 is KGHSH and CDR2 LQKENI.

This rearrangement joins TRBV18 to TRBJ2-7; D is possibly TRBD1 (5 bases). The CDR3 covers 13 residues. Germline V gives CDR1 KGHSH, CDR2 LQKENI. With 4 bases removed from V and 2 bases from J, the gap between germline ends came to 9 bases. CDR3 DNA sequence: TGTGCCAGCTCACAGGGGCCTACCTACGAGCAGTACTTC. Amino acids: CASSQGPTYEQYF.

V and J are TRBV19 and TRBJ1-1; 7 positions match TRBD1. The V and J ends lost 5 bases and 1 base, in that order; junction bases with no gene match: 4. Germline values: CDR1 LNHDA, CDR2 SQIVND (reference sequence). The CDR3 runs to 14 residues. The CDR3 DNA follows: TGTGCCAGTAGTTCCTGGACAGGGAACACTGAAGCTTTCTTT. As protein: CASSSWTGNTEAFF.

The chain uses TRBV5-8 and TRBJ1-5; the match to TRBD1 covers 9 bases. The V gene end was trimmed by 3 bases and the J gene end by 4 bases; junction bases not matched to a gene: 5. In germline, CDR1 is SGHTS, CDR2 YDEGEE. This CDR3 contains 15 residues. CDR3 DNA sequence: TGTGCCAGCAGCTCGGGGACAGGGAGGAATCAGCCCCAGCATTTT. Encoded protein: CASSSGTGRNQPQHF.

The chain recombines TRBV19 with TRBJ2-7, with a possible D match to TRBD1 (5 bases). Germline values: CDR1 LNHDA, CDR2 SQIVND (reference sequence). The CDR3 sequence is 13 residues long. The V gene lost 5 bases and the J gene lost 7 bases, with 15 bases spanning the gap. In DNA, the CDR3 is TGTGCCAGTAGTCCGCCAGGGTTAAGGGAGCAGTACTTC. This translates into CASSPPGLREQYF.

This chain's CDR3 is CASSYRGTPGEKLFF. As DNA, the CDR3 is TGTGCCAGCAGTTATCGGGGTACTCCGGGTGAAAAACTGTTTTTT. The chain links TRBV6-5 to TRBJ1-4; no clear D. The CDR3 extends over 15 amino acids. V was trimmed by 3 bases and J by 7 bases, leaving 15 bases between them. CDR1 MNHEY and CDR2 SVGAGI come from the germline V gene.

This clone was detected once. The chain combines TRBV5-1 with TRBJ2-1; TRBD2 matches 13 bases. V lost 4 bases, J lost 9 bases, and 10 bases stayed unmatched. Germline CDR1 reads SGHRS; CDR2 reads YFSETQ. CDR3 size: 16 residues. The CDR3 DNA reads as TGCGCCAGCAGCATACGAACTAGCGGGGGGGCCGGTGAGCAGTTCTTC. It is translated as CASSIRTSGGAGEQFF.

This chain links TRBV5-1 with TRBJ1-3, with D unclear. The V end lost 0 bases, the J end lost 0 bases, and 10 bases lay between the germline ends. Germline CDR1 is SGHRS and CDR2 is YFSETQ. The CDR3 has 16 residues. This chain's CDR3 is CASSLVGSFSGNTIYF. CDR3 nucleotides: TGCGCCAGCAGCTTGGTGGGCAGCTTCTCTGGAAACACCATATATTTT.

This chain connects TRBV9 to TRBJ1-5; D unclear. The CDR3 has 15 amino acids. V shed 3 bases and J shed 0 bases, with 10 bases lying between them. Germline V gene lookup returns CDR1 SGDLS and CDR2 YYNGEE. CDR3 protein: CASSETGYSNQPQHF. In DNA form, the CDR3 reads TGTGCCAGCAGCGAGACGGGGTATAGCAATCAGCCCCAGCATTTT.

This chain links TRBV9 with TRBJ1-2; 11 nucleotides line up with TRBD1. V shed 3 bases, J shed 2 bases, and the junction held 6 bases outside the gene matches. The germline V gene encodes CDR1 SGDLS and CDR2 YYNGEE. The CDR3 covers 16 residues. The CDR3 sequence: CASSATGTGGNYGYTF. For the CDR3, the DNA is TGTGCCAGCAGCGCTACCGGGACAGGGGGGAACTATGGCTACACCTTC.

This clone was seen only once. J is TRBJ1-4 and V is TRBV5-1; 8 nucleotides line up with TRBD1. The CDR3 has 14 amino acids. Germline V gene sequence: CDR1 SGHRS, CDR2 YFSETQ. Losses at the gene ends were 6 bases for V and 0 bases for J; bases not matched to a gene: 1. The DNA for the CDR3 is TGCGCCAGCAAGACAGGGGCAACTAATGAAAAACTGTTTTTT. Encoded protein: CASKTGATNEKLFF. Based on the CDR3 plus reference TRBV5-1 and TRBJ1-4, the full variable domain is KAGVTQTPRYLIKTRGQQVTLSCSPISGHRSVSWYQQTPGQGLQFLFEYFSETQRNKGNFPGRFSGRQFSNSRSEMNVSTLELGDSALYLCASKTGATNEKLFFGSGTQLSVL.

The rearrangement uses TRBV2 and TRBJ1-2; a possible D gene is TRBD1 (6 bases). CDR1 and CDR2 (germline): SNHLY, FYNNEI. Trimming removed 4 bases at V and 6 bases at J, with 18 bases between. The CDR3 has 15 amino acids. The CDR3 protein is CASSVPGDLYDGYTF. In nucleotides, the CDR3 is TGTGCCAGCAGTGTACCAGGGGACCTTTATGATGGCTACACCTTC.

The chain is built from TRBV7-7 and TRBJ2-5; 7 positions agree with TRBD2. The V and J ends lost 0 bases and 4 bases, in that order; junction bases with no gene match: 2. This CDR3 contains 14 residues. Germline-derived CDR1 and CDR2 are SSHAT and FNYEAQ (reference sequence). The CDR3 region is CASSLAGEGETQYF. The DNA of the CDR3 is TGTGCCAGCAGCTTAGCCGGGGAGGGAGAGACCCAGTACTTC.

This clone was detected only a few times. This rearrangement joins TRBV4-1 to TRBJ1-6, with D maybe TRBD1 (6 bases). Germline V gene sequence: CDR1 MGHRA, CDR2 YSYEKL. V lost 3 bases, J lost 7 bases, and 10 bases lay in between. This CDR3 contains 14 residues. CDR3 nucleotides: TGCGCCAGCAGCCAGTACAGGGACAATTCACCCCTCCACTTT. This translates into CASSQYRDNSPLHF.

The chain employs TRBV19 and TRBJ1-1; unclear D gene. The CDR3 is 14 amino acids. CDR1 is LNHDA and CDR2 is SQIVND in the germline V gene (reference sequence). The V and J ends lost 2 bases and 4 bases respectively, with 11 bases between them. CDR3 residues: CASSIYVGSTEAFF. The CDR3 region has the DNA TGTGCCAGTAGTATATATGTAGGGAGCACTGAAGCTTTCTTT. The full variable domain, completed using reference TRBV19 and TRBJ1-1, is DGGITQSPKYLFRKEGQNVTLSCEQNLNHDAMYWYRQDPGQGLRLIYYSQIVNDFQKGDIAEGYSVSREKKESFPLTVTSAQKNPTAFYLCASSIYVGSTEAFFGQGTRLTVV.

A note on this clone: The junction shows a germline mismatch at one end, possibly a read error. The rearrangement joins TRBV19 to TRBJ2-6, with D possibly TRBD1 on 5 matching bases. The CDR3 runs 16 residues. Per germline, CDR1 LNHDA and CDR2 SQIVND (reference sequence). CDR3 loop: CASTNLLASGANGLTF. The CDR3 DNA reads as TGTGCCAGCACGAACCTCTTGGCCTCTGGGGCCAACGGCCTGACTTTC.